Here is one T cell receptor (beta chain) with its context. With V trimmed by 1 base and J by 4 bases, 7 bases remained unmatched. This CDR3 has 16 amino acids. Per the germline V gene, CDR1 is SGHRS and CDR2 is YFSETQ. This record comes from a study of OX40 agonist ivuxolimab in advanced cancers. Whole-study context: Prior checkpoint blockade (anti-PD-1, anti-PD-L1 or anti-CTLA-4) was permitted; about 40% had it.

TCRdb's table, derived via immunoSEQ multiplex PCR, lists solely in-frame clones and lacks some. The sample lists 20,000 or so clones, 75% to 85% occurring once. Sequenced material: CD4+ or CD8+ T cells sorted from blood, taken in a trial of the OX40 agonist ivuxolimab. This TCR was recovered from an adult with an advanced solid tumor such as melanoma, head and neck, liver or kidney cancer. The chain couples TRBV5-1 to TRBJ2-3, with 9 bases aligning to TRBD2. The CDR3 spells CASSLYAGGPSDTQYF. CDR3 bases: TGCGCCAGCAGCTTGTATGCGGGGGGGCCATCAGATACGCAGTATTTT.